The 24 T cell receptor beta chains presented below share a single source sample, sequenced in a study of tumor-infiltrating lymphocytes in primary liver carcinoma. Unsorted whole blood supplied the RNA, and germline DNA was extracted too. Starting material of about 0.45 ug total RNA yielded TCR beta cDNA via a constant-region primer. For TCR beta, libraries were produced by three nested multiplex PCR rounds using slightly modified ARM-PCR. Primers for the first two PCR rounds were TRBV1-TRBV30 forward primers and a C-beta reverse primer (roughly 10 cycles per round). TCRdb re-derived calls from the multiplex PCR reads in MiXCR, one entry per CDR3 protein. Found here are fewer than 250,000 distinct CDR3 sequences, 65% of them singletons; the top ten hold roughly 6.4%. Sequencing was done on a sample of peripheral blood. These receptors all stem from a woman aged 55-69 years with primary liver carcinoma and hepatitis B virus infection.

In its sample, this clonotype was seen many times. The rearrangement uses TRBV29-1 and TRBJ2-2; D is possibly TRBD2 (6 bases). Germline loops: CDR1 SQVTM, CDR2 ANQGSEA. Trimming removed 3 bases at V and 4 bases at J, with 12 bases between. CDR3 length: 14 amino acids. CDR3 sequence: CSVERRASTGELFF. CDR3 nucleotide sequence: TGCAGCGTTGAGAGGAGGGCGAGCACCGGGGAGCTGTTTTTT.

This clonotype was seen just once. This chain connects TRBV28 to TRBJ2-3; TRBD2 aligns across 8 bases. Germline assignment: CDR1 MDHEN and CDR2 SYDVKM. The CDR3 is 13 residues long. V shed 4 bases, J shed 4 bases, and the junction held 1 base outside the gene matches. The CDR3 coding sequence is TGTGCCAGCAGTTCGGGGGGGGCAGATACGCAGTATTTT. This translates into CASSSGGADTQYF.

Concerning this clonotype itself: At one of its ends the junction is not consistent with the germline gene, which may arise from a read error. The V call is TRBV11-2, the J call TRBJ2-6, with D tentatively TRBD1 (5 bases). Germline CDR1 SGHAT, CDR2 FQNNGV. This CDR3 comprises 22 residues. In nucleotides, the CDR3 is TGTGCCAGCAAGCCCCTCCTAGGCAGGCCAGGGCAAGGGCCTTCTGGTGCCAACGTCCTGTCTTTC. The encoded protein is CASKPLLGRPGQGPSGANVLSF.

This clonotype was counted many times. J is TRBJ1-5 and V is TRBV4-1; the D is unclear. V was shortened by 3 bases and J by 0 bases, with 12 bases between the two germline ends. The CDR3 totals 16 residues. Germline CDR1 and CDR2: MGHRA and YSYEKL. For the CDR3, the DNA is TGCGCCAGCAGCCAGTTCATGACCGTTAGCAATCAGCCCCAGCATTTT. Protein: CASSQFMTVSNQPQHF.

Details on this clonotype: A read error may account for a junction end that differs from germline. The chain links TRBV11-2 to TRBJ2-7, with D uncertain. Per the germline V gene, CDR1 is SGHAT and CDR2 is FQNNGV. CDR3 length: 13 residues. The CDR3 protein is CVSILGFGDEQYF. DNA of the CDR3: TGTGTCAGCATCTTAGGATTTGGGGACGAGCAGTACTTC.

A remark on this clonotype: A read error may account for a junction end that differs from germline. The chain couples TRBV12-3 or TRBV12-4 to TRBJ2-7; perhaps D is TRBD1 or TRBD2 (6 bases each). The CDR3 extends over 15 amino acids. CDR3 DNA: TGTGCCAGCAGTAGGAGGGGGACGGGACCCTATGAGCAGTACTTC. Its translation is CASSRRGTGPYEQYF.

On this clonotype itself: Relative to the germline gene, one junction end is altered; a read error may explain this. The chain links TRBV6-5 to TRBJ1-2; no clear D gene. CDR1 is MNHEY and CDR2 is SVGAGI in the germline V gene. This CDR3 region has 13 residues. CDR3 sequence reads: CASSNGPKDGYTF. The CDR3 DNA reads TGTGCCAGCAGCAACGGGCCCAAAGATGGCTATACCTTC.

The rearrangement uses TRBV11-2 and TRBJ1-4; D not resolved. Germline V gene data show CDR1 as SGHAT and CDR2 as FQNNGV. The CDR3 contains 14 residues. V dropped 8 bases and J dropped 12 bases, with 22 bases sitting between them. The CDR3 nucleotides read TGTGCCAGCGACTTCGATCGCGGAGGTTTAGAACTGTTTTTT. It encodes CASDFDRGGLELFF.

The chain recombines TRBV11-2 with TRBJ2-3; tentatively, D is TRBD2 (5 bases). Deletions cut 2 bases from V and 5 bases from J, with 20 bases between. Germline assignment: CDR1 SGHAT and CDR2 FQNNGV. CDR3 length equals 17 residues. CDR3 in amino acids: CASSLTMGRRTIDTQYF. As DNA, the CDR3 is TGTGCCAGCAGCTTAACAATGGGGAGAAGGACCATAGATACGCAGTATTTT. Together with reference TRBV11-2 and TRBJ2-3, the CDR3 gives the full variable domain: EAGVAQSPRYKIIEKRQSVAFWCNPISGHATLYWYQQILGQGPKLLIQFQNNGVVDDSQLPKDRFSAERLKGVDSTLKIQPAKLEDSAVYLCASSLTMGRRTIDTQYFGPGTRLTVL.

This clonotype was observed a few times. V usage is TRBV28 and J usage is TRBJ2-1; tentative D call: TRBD2 (5 bases). The CDR3 consists of 13 residues. With 8 bases removed from V and 1 base from J, the gap between germline ends came to 9 bases. Germline V gives CDR1 MDHEN, CDR2 SYDVKM. CDR3 loop: CASARGSYNEQFF. The CDR3 DNA reads as TGTGCCAGCGCCCGGGGATCCTACAATGAGCAGTTCTTC.

The rearrangement links TRBV20-1 to TRBJ2-2; D could derive from TRBD1 or TRBD2 (5 bases each). Trimming cost V 6 bases and J 0 bases, with 8 bases left between them. The germline V gene encodes CDR1 DFQATT and CDR2 SNEGSKA (reference sequence). The CDR3 consists of 13 residues. The DNA of the CDR3 is TGCAGTGCCGGGACCGCGAACACCGGGGAGCTGTTTTTT. This encodes CSAGTANTGELFF.

As regards this clonotype: With a much larger clone just one base away, this may be a read error. The rearrangement joins TRBV12-5 to TRBJ1-2, with TRBD1 identical over 8 bases. The CDR3 has 12 residues. After removal of 4 bases from V and 8 bases from J, the junction contained 3 bases not matched to a gene. Germline CDR1 and CDR2: LGHNT and FRNRAP. In DNA, the CDR3 is TGTGCTAGTGGTTCGTGGGACAGGGGCTACACCTTC. Encoded protein: CASGSWDRGYTF. The entire variable domain, with the rest obtained from reference TRBV12-5 and TRBJ1-2, is as follows: DARVTQTPRHKVTEMGQEVTMRCQPILGHNTVFWYRQTMMQGLELLAYFRNRAPLDDSGMPKDRFSAEMPDATLATLKIQPSEPRDSAVYFCASGSWDRGYTFGSGTRLTVV.

Concerning this clonotype: Relative to the germline gene, one junction end is altered; a read error may explain this. The chain employs TRBV28 and TRBJ2-7; the D is unclear. Germline V gene sequence: CDR1 MDHEN, CDR2 SYDVKM. The CDR3 is made up of 8 amino acids. CDR3 in DNA: TGCCGACCCCCGGGGCAGTACTTC. This sequence encodes CRPPGQYF.

This clonotype came up a few times. A much larger clone lies one base from this, so it may be a read error. The chain combines TRBV5-6 with TRBJ2-1, with 9 bases fitting TRBD2. CDR1 and CDR2 (germline): SGHDT, YYEEEE. The CDR3 sequence is 14 residues long. V shed 3 bases, J shed 13 bases, and the junction held 11 bases outside the gene matches. The CDR3 DNA follows: TGTGCCAGCAGCTCGCGGACTAGCGTGAGTTTCCAGTTCTTC. Translating it yields CASSSRTSVSFQFF.

For this clonotype: At one boundary the junction diverges from the germline segment, which might be a read error. The V and J genes are TRBV11-2 and TRBJ2-7, with a weak D call TRBD2 (7 bases). The CDR3 is made up of 17 amino acids. Germline V gene sequence: CDR1 SGHAT, CDR2 FQNNGV. This CDR3 reads CTSSLRRGGKGTHEQYF. The CDR3 coding sequence is TGTACCAGTAGCTTACGGAGGGGGGGAAAAGGAACCCACGAGCAGTACTTC.

Concerning this clonotype: Just one base apart from a much larger clone, this may be a read error. J is TRBJ1-5 and V is TRBV11-3; possible D gene TRBD1, 6 bases. V was shortened by 5 bases and J by 9 bases, with 14 bases between the two germline ends. CDR1 and CDR2 (germline): SGHNT, YENEEA. The CDR3 loop spans 13 amino acids. The CDR3 nucleotides are TGTGCCAGCAGCCGGACAGAGTCTCGGCCCCAGCATTTT. This encodes CASSRTESRPQHF.

A few counts support this clonotype. V gene TRBV28 combines with J gene TRBJ2-5, with 7 bases aligning to TRBD1. V trimming: 3 bases; J trimming: 1 base; junction bases outside the gene matches: 20. CDR1 and CDR2 (germline): MDHEN, SYDVKM. The CDR3 is 20 residues long. DNA for the CDR3: TGTGCCAGCAGTTTCCGTTGGCAGCACAGGGGAAGAGGGGTCCAAGAGACCCAGTACTTC. Residues: CASSFRWQHRGRGVQETQYF.

This clonotype was seen only a few times. The J gene is TRBJ2-1, the V gene TRBV7-9; 13 bases line up with TRBD2. This CDR3 is built from 16 residues. Germline assignment: CDR1 SEHNR and CDR2 FQNEAQ (reference sequence). The V segment lost 5 bases and the J segment 3 bases; nucleotides outside the gene matches: 4. CDR3 sequence (DNA): TGTGCCAGCAGCCAAGGGACTAGCGGGATCTACAATGAGCAGTTCTTC. It translates to CASSQGTSGIYNEQFF.

This clonotype was observed a handful of times. The rearrangement uses TRBV2 and TRBJ2-7; TRBD1 agrees at 9 bases. Germline assignment: CDR1 SNHLY and CDR2 FYNNEI. The CDR3 sequence is 14 residues long. V lost 6 bases to trimming and J lost 5 bases; unmatched junction nucleotides: 8. CDR3 DNA sequence: TGTGCCAGCAGGAGGGACAGGGCGGGGGACGAGCAGTACTTC. Its protein is CASRRDRAGDEQYF.

With regard to this clonotype: A much larger clonotype is one base distant, so this may be a read error. V gene TRBV10-3 combines with J gene TRBJ2-1; the match to TRBD2 covers 7 bases. Trimming at V came to 3 bases and at J to 5 bases, leaving 7 bases not matched to a gene. There are 15 residues in the CDR3. The germline gives CDR1 ENHRY, CDR2 SYGVKD. Written as DNA, the CDR3 is TGTGCCATCAGTGAATCAGTGGGGGGGGACAATGAGCAGTTCTTC. This encodes CAISESVGGDNEQFF.

This sequence joins TRBV6-6 and TRBJ2-7; D perhaps matches TRBD2 (10 bases). CDR1 is MNHNY, CDR2 SVGAGI, per germline (reference sequence). The CDR3 consists of 17 residues. Trimming cost V 6 bases and J 3 bases, with 24 bases left between them. The CDR3 region is CASSGQGRLAGVYEQYF. The CDR3 DNA reads as TGTGCCAGCAGCGGACAGGGGCGGCTAGCGGGAGTCTACGAGCAGTACTTC.

Details on this clonotype: Sequence at one end of the junction differs from germline and may be a read error. This chain connects TRBV12-3 or TRBV12-4 to TRBJ1-1, with a tentative D call TRBD1 (5 bases). The CDR3 totals 14 residues. CDR3 DNA sequence: TGTGCCAGTAGTTGGGCACTGAGCACAGGTGAAGCTTTCTTT. Translating it yields CASSWALSTGEAFF.

For this clonotype: Since a much larger clone is just one base distant, this may be a read error. The chain combines TRBV6-1 with TRBJ1-2, with no clear D. Per the germline V gene, CDR1 is MNHNS and CDR2 is SASEGT. Trimming pared 2 bases from V and 2 bases from J, leaving 12 bases between. The CDR3 covers 15 residues. The CDR3 is CASSETLGQNYGYTF. The DNA of the CDR3 is TGTGCCAGCAGTGAAACGCTCGGTCAAAACTATGGCTACACCTTC.

In regard to this clonotype: A much bigger clone sits one base away, suggesting this may be a read error. The chain has TRBV6-1 and TRBJ1-1, with a tentative D call TRBD1 (5 bases). Between the trimmed V and J ends, which lost 6 bases and 0 bases, there was a span of 17 bases. The CDR3 length is 16 residues. The germline CDR1 and CDR2 sequences are MNHNS and SASEGT. This chain's CDR3 is CASSSKTERMNTEAFF. CDR3 DNA sequence: TGTGCCAGCAGCAGTAAGACAGAAAGAATGAACACTGAAGCTTTCTTT.